Listed below are T cell receptor beta chains from one sample, sequenced in a study of somatic mutations in cytotoxic T cells in rheumatoid arthritis. Assay: immunoSEQ multiplex PCR; the TCRdb copy retains only in-frame clones and omits some. The sample includes approximately 3,000 clones, around 90% of them seen just once. Material for sequencing was CD8+ T cells sorted from blood. The receptors here all came from a woman between 18 and 30 years old with rheumatoid arthritis. CDR3s leave out the opening cysteine and the closing phenylalanine or tryptophan. The order of the fields is J gene, V gene, clone size, CDR3 protein. Clone size is given for some rows only: seen once, a few or many times, or a class if the clone is expanded.

j_call: TRBJ1-1
v_call: TRBV7-8
clone_size: .
cdr3_aa: ASSFPPSGENTEAF

j_call: TRBJ2-3
v_call: TRBV30
clone_size: .
cdr3_aa: AWSELAGVGDTQY

j_call: TRBJ1-4
v_call: TRBV7-2
clone_size: once
cdr3_aa: ASSLGQFPNEKLF

j_call: TRBJ1-1
v_call: TRBV13
clone_size: .
cdr3_aa: ASSRTGENTEAF

j_call: TRBJ1-4
v_call: TRBV30
clone_size: .
cdr3_aa: AWSEGDNEKLF

j_call: TRBJ1-4
v_call: TRBV9
clone_size: .
cdr3_aa: ASSPPTGGDEKLF

j_call: TRBJ2-7
v_call: TRBV25-1
clone_size: .
cdr3_aa: ASSEYFPSGRGTYEQY

j_call: TRBJ1-1
v_call: TRBV2
clone_size: once
cdr3_aa: ASRNEGGDETEAF

j_call: TRBJ2-3
v_call: TRBV23-1
clone_size: .
cdr3_aa: ASKGPSGTPPRTDTQY

j_call: TRBJ1-1
v_call: TRBV19
clone_size: .
cdr3_aa: ASSIPALGTEAF

j_call: TRBJ2-1
v_call: TRBV29-1
clone_size: .
cdr3_aa: SVENPSGVDNEQF

j_call: TRBJ2-1
v_call: TRBV9
clone_size: .
cdr3_aa: ASSSVAGEQF

j_call: TRBJ1-2
v_call: TRBV9
clone_size: once
cdr3_aa: ASSGFLGTATYGYT

j_call: TRBJ2-7
v_call: TRBV9
clone_size: .
cdr3_aa: ASSVRGHGEQY

j_call: TRBJ1-1
v_call: TRBV6-6
clone_size: .
cdr3_aa: ASSYSYGTDTEAF

j_call: TRBJ1-6
v_call: TRBV14
clone_size: .
cdr3_aa: ASSLTGGASPLH

j_call: TRBJ1-5
v_call: TRBV19
clone_size: .
cdr3_aa: ASTLRQDSNQPQH

j_call: TRBJ2-1
v_call: TRBV28
clone_size: once
cdr3_aa: ASRGLAGDDEQF

j_call: TRBJ2-7
v_call: TRBV28
clone_size: .
cdr3_aa: ASGDRGIGY

j_call: TRBJ2-7
v_call: TRBV6-1
clone_size: .
cdr3_aa: ASSETPSQY

j_call: TRBJ2-5
v_call: TRBV10-2
clone_size: .
cdr3_aa: ASSESWRSRETQY

j_call: TRBJ2-1
v_call: TRBV2
clone_size: .
cdr3_aa: ASTGLAVYNEQF

j_call: TRBJ2-7
v_call: TRBV5-5
clone_size: .
cdr3_aa: ASSLDGSGSYEQY

j_call: TRBJ2-4
v_call: TRBV6-1
clone_size: .
cdr3_aa: ASSAYTGQAKNIQY

j_call: TRBJ2-1
v_call: TRBV6-4
clone_size: few
cdr3_aa: ASSETSGSYNEQF

j_call: TRBJ2-2
v_call: TRBV27
clone_size: once
cdr3_aa: ASSTQGSNTGELF

j_call: TRBJ2-1
v_call: TRBV27
clone_size: .
cdr3_aa: ASRFSPAYDEQF